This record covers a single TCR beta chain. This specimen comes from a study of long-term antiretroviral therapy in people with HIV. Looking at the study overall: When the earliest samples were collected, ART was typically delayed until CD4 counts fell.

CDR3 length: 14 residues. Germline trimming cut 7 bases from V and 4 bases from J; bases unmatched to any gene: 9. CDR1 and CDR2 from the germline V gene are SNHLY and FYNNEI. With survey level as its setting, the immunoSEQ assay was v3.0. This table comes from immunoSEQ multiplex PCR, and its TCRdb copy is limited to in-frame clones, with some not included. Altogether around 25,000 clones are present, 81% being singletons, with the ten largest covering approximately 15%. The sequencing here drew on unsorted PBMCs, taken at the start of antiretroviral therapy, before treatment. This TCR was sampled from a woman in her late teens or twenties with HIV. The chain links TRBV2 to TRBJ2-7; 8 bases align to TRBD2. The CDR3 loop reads CASTGAGVGYEQYF. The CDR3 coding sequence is TGTGCCAGCACAGGAGCGGGAGTAGGATACGAGCAGTACTTC.